This is a list of T cell receptor beta chains from one sample in a study of blood T cell repertoires in COVID-19. TCRdb keeps only in-frame clones here, not all; method: immunoSEQ multiplex PCR. The data show 470,000 or so clones, approximately 85% seen once. Source material: peripheral blood. Receptors were obtained from a human donor in a cohort sampled during active COVID-19. Each CDR3 is given with its conserved first and last residue. The D gene is left open where the match is weak. The size entry is marked missing in some rows and otherwise reads once, few, many or a size class.

CASSTGNSPLHF	TGTGCCAGTTCAACAGGGAATTCACCCCTCCACTTT	TRBJ1-6	TRBV28	.	.
CASSQDSPGELFF	TGTGCCAGCAGCCAAGATTCTCCCGGGGAGCTGTTTTTT	TRBJ2-2	TRBV14	.	.
CASSEGLAGSYNEQFF	TGCGCCAGCAGTGAGGGGCTAGCGGGCTCCTACAATGAGCAGTTCTTC	TRBJ2-1	TRBV10-1	TRBD2	once
CASSLSYYTEAFF	TGTGCCAGCAGCTTGTCCTACTACACTGAAGCTTTCTTT	TRBJ1-1	TRBV7-3	.	once
CSASLAGGSTDTQYF	TGCAGTGCTAGTTTAGCGGGAGGTAGCACAGATACGCAGTATTTT	TRBJ2-3	TRBV20-1	TRBD2	.
CAISGTGGSSPLHF	TGTGCCATCAGTGGGACAGGGGGGAGTTCACCCCTCCACTTT	TRBJ1-6	TRBV10-3	TRBD1	.
CASSEIPGNNNEQFF	TGTGCCAGCAGCGAGATTCCGGGAAATAACAATGAGCAGTTCTTC	TRBJ2-1	TRBV7-3	.	.
CASSPYTGKRGYTF	TGTGCCAGCAGCCCTTACACGGGGAAGCGTGGCTACACCTTC	TRBJ1-2	TRBV3-1/TRBV3-2	.	.
CASRSGGSRTYEQYF	TGTGCCAGCAGGTCTGGGGGGAGTAGGACCTACGAGCAGTACTTC	TRBJ2-7	TRBV27	.	.
CASTFNGRAGETQYF	TGTGCCAGCACATTTAACGGGAGGGCCGGAGAGACCCAGTACTTC	TRBJ2-5	TRBV9	TRBD2	.
CASSYSRGGDYGYTF	TGTGCCAGCAGTTACTCGAGAGGGGGAGACTATGGCTACACCTTC	TRBJ1-2	TRBV6-2/TRBV6-3	.	.
CASGGVLRGSSGANVLTF	TGTGCCAGCGGTGGGGTTCTAAGGGGAAGCTCTGGGGCCAACGTCCTGACTTTC	TRBJ2-6	TRBV7-9	.	.
CASSSPWGTSGSGDTQYF	TGTGCCAGCAGTTCCCCGTGGGGTACTAGCGGGAGTGGGGATACGCAGTATTTT	TRBJ2-3	TRBV28	TRBD2	.
CASSPPSIITEAFF	TGTGCCAGCTCACCACCGTCCATCATCACTGAAGCTTTCTTT	TRBJ1-1	TRBV18	.	.
CASSPTPGGNYGYTF	TGTGCCAGCAGCCCAACTCCAGGGGGCAACTATGGCTACACCTTC	TRBJ1-2	TRBV7-3	TRBD1	few
CASSNPGGSSYNEQFF	TGTGCCAGCAGCAACCCCGGGGGGAGCTCCTACAATGAGCAGTTCTTC	TRBJ2-1	TRBV7-8	TRBD2	.
CASTPGDRELFF	TGTGCCAGTACCCCAGGGGACCGAGAACTGTTTTTT	TRBJ1-4	TRBV19	.	many
CASRIQGFSNQPQHF	TGTGCCAGTAGGATACAGGGATTTAGCAATCAGCCCCAGCATTTT	TRBJ1-5	TRBV19	.	.
CASSLGITGTDTQYF	TGTGCCAGCAGCTTAGGCATCACGGGCACAGATACGCAGTATTTT	TRBJ2-3	TRBV7-2	.	.
CASSIRGPYNEQFF	TGTGCCAGCAGTATCAGGGGGCCCTACAATGAGCAGTTCTTC	TRBJ2-1	TRBV5-6	TRBD1	.
CATSWDSNGDSPLHF	TGTGCCACCAGCTGGGACTCCAACGGGGATTCACCCCTCCACTTT	TRBJ1-6	TRBV15	.	.
CASRLDGDSPLHF	TGTGCCAGTAGATTAGACGGGGATTCACCCCTCCACTTT	TRBJ1-6	TRBV19	.	.
CASREGGNTEAFF	TGTGCCAGCAGAGAAGGGGGAAACACTGAAGCTTTCTTT	TRBJ1-1	TRBV6-4	.	.
CASSQYGTGAREQYF	TGTGCCAGCAGCCAATACGGGACAGGGGCGAGGGAGCAGTACTTC	TRBJ2-7	TRBV3-1/TRBV3-2	TRBD1	.
CASSLELPAGELFF	TGTGCCAGCAGCTTAGAACTACCAGCCGGGGAGCTGTTTTTT	TRBJ2-2	TRBV7-2	.	.
CASSPVVRTEAFF	TGTGCCAGCAGTCCCGTCGTGAGAACTGAAGCTTTCTTT	TRBJ1-1	TRBV7-2	.	.
CASSDRGRWTEAFF	TGCGCCAGTTCGGACAGGGGGCGATGGACTGAAGCTTTCTTT	TRBJ1-1	TRBV5-1	TRBD1	few
CASRLNMGVAPSYNEQFF	TGTGCAAGTCGGCTCAATATGGGCGTCGCACCCTCCTACAATGAGCAGTTCTTC	TRBJ2-1	TRBV12-2	.	.
CASSPNPSRFNTEAFF	TGTGCCAGCAGCCCTAACCCCTCCCGGTTCAACACTGAAGCTTTCTTT	TRBJ1-1	TRBV5-5	.	.
CASSIANRGQASRSGANVLTF	TGTGCCAGTAGTATAGCAAACAGGGGGCAGGCATCGCGATCTGGGGCCAACGTCCTGACTTTC	TRBJ2-6	TRBV19	TRBD1	once
CASSSRVLAGADTQYF	TGTGCCAGCAGCTCCCGTGTGTTAGCGGGAGCAGATACGCAGTATTTT	TRBJ2-3	TRBV5-4	TRBD2	.